These T cell receptor beta chains were read from a single sample in a study of blood T cell repertoires in COVID-19. TCRdb's table, derived via immunoSEQ multiplex PCR, lists solely in-frame clones and lacks some. This table has fewer than 200,000 clones, roughly 82% appearing once. The sequenced sample was peripheral blood. The receptor source for this set is a woman between 35 and 50 years old with COVID-19, enrolled during active disease. The CDR3 runs from the conserved cysteine through the conserved F or W. D genes are given only for firm matches. Size tells how often a clone was seen (once, few, many) or the class of an expanded clone, and some rows leave it out.

d_gene,abundance,j_gene,v_gene,CDR3nt,CDR3aa
TRBD2,.,TRBJ2-7,TRBV5-1,TGCGCCAGCAGCTTTACTAGCGGGTCCTACGAGCAGTACTTC,CASSFTSGSYEQYF
.,.,TRBJ2-1,TRBV11-3,TGTGCCAGCAGCTCCCCGCGGGACAGCCATAATGAGCAGTTCTTC,CASSSPRDSHNEQFF
.,.,TRBJ1-6,TRBV4-2,TGTGCCAGCAGCCAAGAGAGCGGGGGGTGGAATAATAATTCACCCCTCCACTTT,CASSQESGGWNNNSPLHF
.,.,TRBJ1-1,TRBV6-5,TGTGCCAGCGGATCTGAACAGGGCCAAACTGAAGCTTTCTTT,CASGSEQGQTEAFF
TRBD2,.,TRBJ2-1,TRBV5-1,TGCGCCAGCAGCCAGAAACTAGCGGGCCTATACAATGAGCAGTTCTTC,CASSQKLAGLYNEQFF
TRBD2,.,TRBJ2-3,TRBV3-1/TRBV3-2,TGTGCCAGCAGCCAAGATCCACCGGGACTAGCGGGGGGCCGGGTAGATACGCAGTATTTT,CASSQDPPGLAGGRVDTQYF
.,few,TRBJ1-5,TRBV19,TGTGCCAGTAGTACCCTAAATCAGCCCCAGCATTTT,CASSTLNQPQHF
TRBD1,.,TRBJ1-2,TRBV5-6,TGTGCCAGCAGCTTCCCTCCGGACAGGGAAGGCTACACCTTC,CASSFPPDREGYTF
.,few,TRBJ1-4,TRBV6-2/TRBV6-3,TGTGCCAGCAGTCCCCCCAGGATATTGGATGAAAAACTGTTTTTT,CASSPPRILDEKLFF
TRBD1,.,TRBJ2-6,TRBV18,TGTGCCAGCTCACCCATAGGGACAGGGGGAACTGGGGCCAACGTCCTGACTTTC,CASSPIGTGGTGANVLTF
TRBD1,.,TRBJ1-2,TRBV30,TGTGCCTGGGACAGGGCGCAAGTTTCTAACTATGGCTACACCTTC,CAWDRAQVSNYGYTF
.,.,TRBJ2-5,TRBV29-1,TGCAGCGTTGAGCTGACTACGCAAGAGACCCAGTACTTC,CSVELTTQETQYF
.,once,TRBJ2-5,TRBV11-1,TGTGCCAGCAGCTTAAGTCGGGTTGAGACCCAGTACTTC,CASSLSRVETQYF
TRBD1,.,TRBJ2-5,TRBV25-1,TGTGCCAGCAGTGAATATGGCAGGGGGCTACTAATCGAGACCCAGTACTTC,CASSEYGRGLLIETQYF
.,.,TRBJ2-1,TRBV6-2/TRBV6-3,TGTGCCAGCAGTTACTCCCTGACCCTACGGGACTCCTCCTACAATGAGCAGTTCTTC,CASSYSLTLRDSSYNEQFF
.,.,TRBJ2-7,TRBV27,TGTGCCAGCGGACGGCCGGTCGGGACTGGAGGTTGGCAGTACTTC,CASGRPVGTGGWQYF